This T cell receptor beta chain was documented in a study of blood T cell repertoires in COVID-19. On the study more broadly: COVID-19 samples, acute and convalescent, were from the United States, Italy and Spain. T cells, B-cell-depleted T cells, or PBMCs supplied cDNA or gDNA.

V lost 1 base and J lost 3; bases outside the gene matches: 7. The CDR3 is 16 residues long. Germline V gives CDR1 LGHNA, CDR2 YNFKEQ. Study processing details: Amplified reference gene primers provided the basis for estimating nucleated cell counts. TCRdb's table, derived via immunoSEQ multiplex PCR, lists solely in-frame clones and lacks some. The DNA was the basis for D and trimming; V, J and clone size are from that table. The sample holds around 200,000 clones, around 87% seen once. Sequencing used peripheral blood. This receptor was taken from a man in his forties with active or convalescent COVID-19. This rearrangement joins TRBV4-2 to TRBJ2-3, with 7 bases aligning to TRBD2. The DNA of the CDR3 is TGTGCCAGCAGCCAAGTAACTAGCGTCGGGACAGATACGCAGTATTTT. Its protein is CASSQVTSVGTDTQYF.